This T cell receptor beta chain came from a study of somatic mutations in T cells in chronic GVHD (dated by TCRdb to about 2020). Notes on this clone: The specificity of this receptor is unknown. It has no much larger one-base neighbor in the sample; base qualities were not kept. The same CDR3 also results from other DNA sequences found in this sample.

For sorting, staining was performed with anti-CD3, anti-CD4, anti-CD8 and a Vbeta20 antibody from the IOTest Beta Mark kit on a FACSAria III, and a purity above 98% was achieved. Mononuclear cells were isolated by Ficoll-Paque PLUS density gradient centrifugation from peripheral blood that had been collected in sodium heparin tubes. CD4+ Vbeta20+, CD4+ Vbeta20-, and CD8+ T cell fractions were FACS-sorted before TCRbeta deep sequencing. Relative to germline, V is 4 bases shorter and J is 0 bases shorter, with 7 bases between their ends. The germline V gene specifies SGHDT as CDR1 and YYEEEE as CDR2. There are 14 amino acids in the CDR3, from cysteine to phenylalanine inclusive. The read is trimmed to its CDR3 DNA, 42 bases read in frame from base 1. Genomic DNA was isolated and then used for the TCRbeta deep sequencing. The immunoSEQ assay, provided as a commercial service, was used for TCRbeta CDR3 sequencing and initial data processing. In the authors' own workflow: Reads were demultiplexed, adapter and primer sequences removed, similar clones merged by frequency-ratio clustering, and V, D, J genes annotated with IMGT. TCRdb limited this immuneACCESS table to in-frame rearrangements with V and J called. A share of clones is missing; checked studies link under half to unresolved V genes, and the rest is unexplained. Clone size and the V and J calls come from that table; the DNA yielded D and trimming. Here the sample has around 1,600 clones; roughly 63% occur a single time. The ten largest clonotypes hold roughly 59% of the sample.

The sequence came from a male patient in his fifties or sixties with chronic graft-versus-host disease. After a transplant, some T cells may be the graft donor's own cells. The sequenced sample consisted of CD8+ T cells from blood. Recombination linked TRBV5-6 to TRBJ1-4; no confident D gene assignment can be made. CDR3 loop: CASSLIATNEKLFF. The DNA sequence is given as TGTGCCAGCAGCCTTATAGCAACTAATGAAAAACTGTTTTTT.